The TCR beta chain described here comes from a study of human T cells and chemical hapten exposure (dated by TCRdb to the early 2020s). In terms of the full investigation: For sensitization, 2% DPC in acetone was applied to an approximately 2 cm by approximately 2 cm area of upper inner arm skin. Weekly therapeutic DPC doses were additionally applied to the scalp of patients throughout the approximately 24-week study period. Patch tests used Finn chambers with 0.01% DPC on the upper back, scored after 6 days by International Contact Dermatitis Research Group standards. The mostly female patient cohort included alopecia areata with under or over 50% scalp involvement, alopecia totalis and alopecia universalis. Libraries were pooled for sequencing, and per-sample TCR yields varied mainly because of small differences in library volumes within the pool. This study followed changes in the peripheral blood TCR repertoire in vivo during primary and secondary sensitization of alopecia patients to the hapten diphenylcyclopropenone (DPC). Blood samples were taken from patients before sensitization (week 0) and then at 2, 6 and about 24 weeks after DPC sensitization. About 30 alopecia patients provided blood for TCR sequencing at one to four time points (pre-sensitization, 2, 6 and 24 weeks). Overall study outcomes, separate from this receptor: Compared with pre-sensitization or healthy control sets, expanded TCRs formed significantly more large CDR3 similarity clusters, which is consistent with antigen-driven responses. A positive correlation was found between the number of PT1 expanded TCRs and patch test score, with significance reached at thresholds 8, 16 and 32 but not 4. DPC sensitization did not change how many TCRs were above 1 in 1000 frequency, and no evidence was found of alterations in global repertoire structure. All patients had alopecia, a presumed autoimmune disease, so their immune response might differ from that of healthy individuals. Repeated subsampling changed both the strength of the expansion versus patch-test correlation and the threshold at which that correlation became significant.

Taken with the paper, the label for time point translates to: pre-sensitization, week 0. Interpreted using the paper, the treatment or condition label stands for: therapeutic diphenylcyclopropenone sensitization with weekly scalp DPC. Blood at each patch-test visit was drawn before the patch test was applied. Patients were eligible if aged 18 to 70, diagnosed with alopecia and judged suitable for DPC therapy, and pregnant patients were excluded. Total RNA was extracted from unfractionated whole blood collected in Tempus Blood RNA tubes. CDR1 is given as SGHTA and CDR2 as FQGNSA, both from the germline V gene. The CDR3 goes from the cysteine to the phenylalanine over 14 residues. The kept DNA is CDR3 alone, 42 bases in frame from the first base. V was cut back by 5 bases and J by 0 bases, leaving a gap of 11 bases between them. The method behind the library was RACE. The reads were generated on a NextSeq 500. During library preparation, unique molecular identifiers were attached to individual cDNA molecules so that TCRs could be counted in a quantitative, reproducible way. From each blood RNA sample, both TCR alpha and TCR beta chains were sequenced. As for how the authors treated the data: The median number of TCRs per sample was approximately 98,000, ranging from roughly 20,000 to 700,000. The Decombinator software suite was used to annotate the V, J and CDR3 of the TCR reads. For the PS versus PT1 abundance plots, all samples were subsampled to the same number of TCRs (28,000). Expanded TCRs were defined as absent before sensitization and observed at least eight times at the 2-week time point. Clones were called with MiXCR by TCRdb after fastp trimmed the public reads at Q25, and only in-frame beta chains were retained. Every CDR3 protein is listed once, alongside the most common genes and DNA of its rows. The V and J calls here are based on TCRdb, not the publication. The sample table holds approximately 370,000 distinct CDR3 sequences, of which about 5.4% were seen once. More than 8% of the sample is in the top ten clones.

About this clonotype itself: The antigen it binds to is not known. Per-nucleotide qualities are absent, and no much larger clonotype sits a single base away.

This chain joins TRBV7-2 to TRBJ2-7, with TRBD1 perhaps the D gene, on 6 matching bases. Sample: whole blood, taken in connection with sensitization to the hapten diphenylcyclopropenone (DPC). This receptor was identified in a woman aged 18-29 years with alopecia areata. Some clones in this sample may be carry-over from other donors' samples. The DNA sequence is as follows: TGTGCCAGCAGCCCCGGACAGAGCTCCTACGAGCAGTACTTC. Its coded protein is CASSPGQSSYEQYF.